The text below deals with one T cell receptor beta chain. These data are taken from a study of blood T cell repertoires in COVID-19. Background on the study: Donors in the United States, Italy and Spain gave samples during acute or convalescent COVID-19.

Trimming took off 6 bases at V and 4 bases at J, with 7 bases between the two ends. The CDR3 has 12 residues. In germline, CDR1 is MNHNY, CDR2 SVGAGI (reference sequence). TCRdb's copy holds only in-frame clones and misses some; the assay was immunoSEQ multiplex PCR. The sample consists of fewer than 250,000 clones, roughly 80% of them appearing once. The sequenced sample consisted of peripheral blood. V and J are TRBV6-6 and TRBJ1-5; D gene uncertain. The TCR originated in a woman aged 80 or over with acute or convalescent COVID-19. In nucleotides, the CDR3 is TGTGCCAGCAGGGCGGTAAATCAGCCCCAGCATTTT. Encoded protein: CASRAVNQPQHF.